Each of the 29 T cell receptor beta chains below was sequenced from the same sample in a study of blood T cells in healthy people across ages. Then a second PCR, running roughly 7 to 11 cycles, was carried out with a sample-barcoded 5' primer and a J-beta primer mix. TCRdb reprocessed the 5' RACE reads via MiXCR and lists one record per CDR3 protein. The sample gives nearly 1 million distinct CDR3 sequences, roughly half of which show up once; 20% to 25% is in the top ten. Sequences were obtained from blood. The receptors come from a woman in her sixties in good health.

The J gene is TRBJ2-1, the V gene TRBV20-1; 9 bases are shared with TRBD2. The end of the DNA is better explained by TRBJ2-7, so the J call may be wrong. The CDR3 extends over 14 amino acids. Germline CDR1 reads DFQATT; CDR2 reads SNEGSKA (reference sequence). CDR3 in DNA: TGCAGTGCTAGAGCTAGCGGGACCCCCTACGAGCAGTACTTC. This translates into CSARASGTPYEQYF.

The V call is TRBV4-3, the J call TRBJ2-7, with 8 bases that match TRBD2. Per germline, CDR1 LGHNA and CDR2 YSLEER. V lost 0 bases to trimming and J lost 1 base; unmatched junction nucleotides: 8. The CDR3 totals 17 residues. DNA for the CDR3: TGCGCCAGCAGCCAAGATCGGGCAGCGGGAGCTTCCTACGAGCAGTACTTC. This translates into CASSQDRAAGASYEQYF.

The chain employs TRBV3-1 and TRBJ2-7; D is unclear. Germline V CDR1 and CDR2: LGHDT, YNNKEL (reference sequence). The CDR3 sequence is 16 residues long. Trimming took 7 bases from V and 4 from J, leaving 23 bases between them. In DNA form, the CDR3 reads TGTGCCAGCACCGAGCCCCGACACCCTACCCAGTACGAGCAGTACTTC. It specifies CASTEPRHPTQYEQYF.

CDR3 DNA sequence: TGTGCCAGCAGCCCCCGGACTAGCGGGAGTTGGGAGACCCAGTACTTC. This translates into CASSPRTSGSWETQYF. The V and J genes are TRBV7-2 and TRBJ2-5, with TRBD2 identical over 13 bases. Germline values: CDR1 SGHTA, CDR2 FQGNSA. This CDR3 region has 16 residues. Losses at the gene ends were 5 bases for V and 5 bases for J; bases not matched to a gene: 8.

The chain links TRBV28 to TRBJ2-5, with 8 bases lining up with TRBD2. CDR3 length: 13 amino acids. V shed 10 bases, J shed 2 bases, and the junction held 6 bases outside the gene matches. From germline, CDR1 is MDHEN and CDR2 SYDVKM. DNA of the CDR3: TGTGCCACCAGCGGGAGACTTCAAGAGACCCAGTACTTC. Residues: CATSGRLQETQYF. The full variable domain, rest sourced from reference TRBV28 and TRBJ2-5, is DVKVTQSSRYLVKRTGEKVFLECVQDMDHENMFWYRQDPGLGLRLIYFSYDVKMKEKGDIPEGYSVSREKKERFSLILESASTNQTSMYLCATSGRLQETQYFGPGTRLLVL.

Details on this clonotype: The junction and the germline gene differ at one end; a read error may be behind it. The chain has TRBV20-1 and TRBJ2-3, with a tentative D call TRBD1 (5 bases). Germline CDR1 is DFQATT and CDR2 is SNEGSKA (reference sequence). The length of the CDR3 is 16 residues. In DNA form, the CDR3 reads TGCGGTGCCCCCTCCAGGGCGGACATTTTCACAGATACGCAGTATTTT. Protein sequence: CGAPSRADIFTDTQYF.

The sample holds a few counts of this clonotype. This chain joins TRBV20-1 and TRBJ2-1; possible D gene TRBD2, 5 bases. The V gene lost 1 base and the J gene lost 8 bases, with 9 bases spanning the gap. CDR1 is DFQATT, CDR2 SNEGSKA, per germline (reference sequence). The CDR3 consists of 12 residues. This chain's CDR3 is CSARGGVDEQFF. In nucleotides, the CDR3 is TGCAGTGCTAGAGGGGGAGTTGATGAGCAGTTCTTC.

This clonotype occurred a few times. The chain recombines TRBV29-1 with TRBJ1-5, with D maybe TRBD1 (5 bases). The length of the CDR3 is 14 residues. CDR1 SQVTM and CDR2 ANQGSEA come from the germline V gene. Between the trimmed V and J ends, which lost 6 bases and 3 bases, there was a span of 15 bases. DNA of the CDR3: TGCAGCGTGATATTCCAGGGTTACAATCAGCCCCAGCATTTT. This sequence encodes CSVIFQGYNQPQHF.

CDR3 sequence: CSATSGLLSGTQYF. In nucleotides, the CDR3 is TGCAGCGCCACCTCCGGGCTCTTGTCAGGTACGCAGTATTTT. The chain carries TRBV29-1 and TRBJ2-3, with no clear D. The CDR3 has 14 amino acids. Germline V CDR1 and CDR2: SQVTM, ANQGSEA. V was clipped by 7 bases and J by 8 bases, with 22 bases between them.

J is TRBJ1-2 and V is TRBV5-1, with 8 bases lining up with TRBD1. CDR3 length: 15 amino acids. V lost 4 bases and J lost 0; bases outside the gene matches: 5. Germline CDR1 reads SGHRS; CDR2 reads YFSETQ. The CDR3 spells CASSVQGEANYGYTF. The CDR3 region has the DNA TGCGCCAGCAGCGTACAGGGGGAAGCTAACTATGGCTACACCTTC.

The chain combines TRBV10-3 with TRBJ2-7; 9 bases match TRBD2. Judging by the DNA end, TRBJ2-5 fits better; the J call may be wrong. The length of the CDR3 is 16 residues. Germline CDR1 ENHRY, CDR2 SYGVKD. This CDR3 is CAISESASGNSETQYF. Written as DNA, the CDR3 is TGTGCCATCAGTGAGTCTGCTAGCGGGAATTCGGAGACCCAGTACTTC.

The V call is TRBV4-3, the J call TRBJ2-1; TRBD2 agrees at 13 bases. Trimming cost V 2 bases and J 8 bases; bases outside gene matches: 3. CDR3 length equals 15 residues. The germline V gene has CDR1 LGHNA and CDR2 YSLEER. DNA for the CDR3: TGCGCCAGCAGCCAAACTAGCGGGAGGGCCCATGAGCAGTTCTTC. Encoded protein: CASSQTSGRAHEQFF.

The chain joins TRBV27 to TRBJ1-5; D is ambiguous. This CDR3 is built from 13 residues. CDR1 is MNHEY, CDR2 SMNVEV, per germline (reference sequence). The V end lost 4 bases, the J end lost 5 bases, and 9 bases lay between the germline ends. CDR3 coding DNA: TGTGCCAGCAGTTATAGGTCCGATCAGCCCCAGCATTTT. Protein product: CASSYRSDQPQHF.

This clonotype was detected ten times or more. The V and J genes are TRBV11-2 and TRBJ1-2, with TRBD1 as a possible D gene (5 bases). V lost 3 bases and J lost 5, with 13 bases in between. Germline CDR1 is SGHAT and CDR2 is FQNNGV. The CDR3 contains 14 residues. The chain's CDR3 is CASSLGTGPYGYTF. In DNA, the CDR3 is TGTGCCAGCAGCTTGGGGACGGGCCCTTATGGCTACACCTTC.

The J gene is TRBJ2-5, the V gene TRBV28, with D maybe TRBD2 (6 bases). The J call may be incorrect, as the DNA end agrees better with TRBJ2-7. The CDR3 is 13 residues long. Germline V lookup: CDR1 MDHEN, CDR2 SYDVKM. CDR3 sequence reads: CASSLGTPREQYF. CDR3 nucleotides: TGTGCCAGCAGTTTAGGGACTCCACGCGAGCAGTACTTC.

This clonotype was seen a few times. The rearrangement uses TRBV4-1 and TRBJ2-4; D is undetermined. Germline V lookup: CDR1 MGHRA, CDR2 YSYEKL. V was pared by 6 bases and J by 0 bases, with 12 bases between. CDR3 length: 15 amino acids. Here the CDR3 reads CASRIYALAKNIQYF. The CDR3 nucleotides read TGCGCCAGCAGGATTTACGCCCTAGCCAAAAACATTCAGTACTTC.

The V gene is TRBV9, the J gene TRBJ1-6; possibly TRBD1 for D (5 bases). V dropped 3 bases and J dropped 10 bases, with 11 bases sitting between them. The germline V gene has CDR1 SGDLS and CDR2 YYNGEE. The CDR3 loop spans 13 amino acids. DNA for the CDR3: TGTGCCAGCAGCGCCCAGGGAGCATCACCCCTCCACTTT. Protein sequence: CASSAQGASPLHF.

J is TRBJ2-1 and V is TRBV7-2; D ambiguous. The CDR3 has 16 amino acids. Germline lookup yields CDR1 SGHTA and CDR2 FQGNSA. Trimming took 1 base from V and 2 from J, leaving 12 bases between them. CDR3 residues: CASSLDIGRAYNEQFF. CDR3 sequence (DNA): TGTGCCAGCAGCTTAGATATAGGGCGTGCCTACAATGAGCAGTTCTTC.

The V call is TRBV9, the J call TRBJ2-2; D is undetermined. CDR1 is SGDLS and CDR2 is YYNGEE in the germline V gene. The CDR3 sequence is 14 residues long. V was shortened by 2 bases and J by 3 bases, with 8 bases between the two germline ends. This CDR3 is CASSVSVYTGELFF. The CDR3 DNA reads as TGTGCCAGCAGCGTCTCAGTGTACACCGGGGAGCTGTTTTTT.

This clonotype was seen many times. The rearrangement links TRBV12-3 or TRBV12-4 to TRBJ2-1; the match to TRBD2 covers 11 bases. This CDR3 comprises 14 residues. With 6 bases clipped from V and 6 bases from J, the junction kept 4 bases outside the gene matches. CDR3 bases: TGTGCCAGCAGCCAGGGACTAGCGGCCAATGAGCAGTTCTTC. Residues: CASSQGLAANEQFF.

This chain connects TRBV5-1 to TRBJ2-1, with 8 bases identical to TRBD1. The CDR3 loop spans 15 amino acids. Germline CDR1 and CDR2: SGHRS and YFSETQ. With V trimmed by 2 bases and J by 9 bases, 10 bases remained unmatched. The CDR3 DNA sequence: TGCGCCAGCAGCTTACAGGGGGTGAGGGATCCTGAGCAGTTCTTC. Its translation is CASSLQGVRDPEQFF. Using reference TRBV5-1 and TRBJ2-1 for the parts outside the CDR3, the full variable domain is KAGVTQTPRYLIKTRGQQVTLSCSPISGHRSVSWYQQTPGQGLQFLFEYFSETQRNKGNFPGRFSGRQFSNSRSEMNVSTLELGDSALYLCASSLQGVRDPEQFFGPGTRLTVL.

The V call is TRBV6-1, the J call TRBJ2-7; D unclear. Deletions cut 5 bases from V and 6 bases from J, with 8 bases between. Germline values: CDR1 MNHNS, CDR2 SASEGT. The CDR3 runs to 11 residues. CDR3 sequence reads: CASSNPPEQYF. DNA for the CDR3: TGTGCCAGCAGTAATCCGCCCGAGCAGTACTTC.

This sequence joins TRBV7-6 and TRBJ2-7; 10 bases map to TRBD2. Germline CDR1 reads SGHVS; CDR2 reads FNYEAQ. J was trimmed by 2 bases and V by 4 bases; bases with no gene match: 8. This CDR3 has 16 residues. In nucleotides, the CDR3 is TGTGCCAGCAGCTCCCGGGTAGCGGGAGGCCCCTACGAGCAGTACTTC. Protein: CASSSRVAGGPYEQYF. The full variable domain, with the rest looked up from reference TRBV7-6 and TRBJ2-7, is GAGVSQSPRYKVTKRGQDVALRCDPISGHVSLYWYRQALGQGPEFLTYFNYEAQQDKSGLPNDRFSAERPEGSISTLTIQRTEQRDSAMYRCASSSRVAGGPYEQYFGPGTRLTVT.

This clonotype showed up just a few times. This chain joins TRBV20-1 and TRBJ2-7; TRBD2 matches at 8 bases. V lost 1 base, J lost 4 bases, and 12 bases stayed unmatched. Germline V gene data show CDR1 as DFQATT and CDR2 as SNEGSKA (reference sequence). The CDR3 covers 16 residues. The CDR3 DNA follows: TGCAGTGCTAGAGGATTTAGGGCGGGAGGTTTTTACGAGCAGTACTTC. This translates into CSARGFRAGGFYEQYF.

The chain uses TRBV10-3 and TRBJ1-1; 8 bases agree with TRBD1. CDR3 size: 14 residues. Germline CDR1 and CDR2: ENHRY and SYGVKD. V was clipped by 7 bases and J by 1 base; unmatched bases: 5. This CDR3 reads CAITQTGENTEAFF. In nucleotides, the CDR3 is TGTGCCATCACCCAGACAGGGGAGAACACTGAAGCTTTCTTT.

This rearrangement joins TRBV28 to TRBJ2-5, with 11 bases aligning to TRBD2. The CDR3 consists of 16 residues. Germline lookup yields CDR1 MDHEN and CDR2 SYDVKM. V was pared by 3 bases and J by 3 bases, with 6 bases of the junction left unmatched. The CDR3 loop is CASSLGGGLAEETQYF. CDR3 coding DNA: TGTGCCAGCAGTTTGGGCGGGGGACTAGCGGAAGAGACCCAGTACTTC.

In its sample, this clonotype was seen once. The rearrangement links TRBV4-2 to TRBJ2-5, with D unresolved. From germline, CDR1 is LGHNA and CDR2 YNFKEQ. The length of the CDR3 is 15 residues. V was cut by 1 base and J by 1 base, with 10 bases left in between. The CDR3 protein is CASSQGVSSQETQYF. In DNA form, the CDR3 reads TGTGCCAGCAGCCAAGGCGTTAGCAGCCAAGAGACCCAGTACTTC.

This sequence joins TRBV5-1 and TRBJ2-7; D unresolved. CDR3 length: 14 residues. Germline V lookup: CDR1 SGHRS, CDR2 YFSETQ. V shed 3 bases and J shed 2 bases, with 12 bases lying between them. The CDR3 sequence: CASSSECRTYEQYF. Written as DNA, the CDR3 is TGCGCCAGCAGCTCCGAGTGCAGGACCTACGAGCAGTACTTC.

As for this clonotype: Likely a read error: the CDR3 ends without its conserved phenylalanine or tryptophan. CDR3 region: CASSDLGSGTSTDTQYV. In DNA form, the CDR3 reads TGCGCCAGCAGTGACCTCGGGAGTGGGACTAGCACAGATACGCAGTATGTT. The chain couples TRBV10-1 to TRBJ2-3, with D possibly being TRBD2 (6 bases). The CDR3 consists of 17 residues. Germline V gives CDR1 WNHNN, CDR2 SYGVQD (reference sequence). With 3 bases removed from V and 0 bases from J, the gap between germline ends came to 16 bases.